This T cell receptor beta chain was profiled in a study of vaccination effects on CD4 cells after COVID-19 (dated by TCRdb to 2021 to 2024). As for the study more broadly: Participants received two doses of either the BNT162b2 or the mRNA-1273 mRNA SARS-CoV-2 vaccine. Pre-vaccine samples from two convalescent patients were drawn 16 days and one week before the first dose, 142 and 148 days after COVID-19 diagnosis. SARS-CoV-2 spike-specific CD4+ TCR repertoires from before and after mRNA vaccination were compared in COVID-19 convalescent patients and in infection-naive vaccine recipients. Altogether, about 10 COVID-19 convalescent patients and several SARS-CoV-2-naive healthy vaccine recipients made up the full study. Cultures from other donors in the study were sequenced with the Oncomine TCR Beta short-read assay on an Illumina iSeq 100.

A word on this clone: Its antigen remains undetermined. Per-base qualities were not stored, and no clone one base away is much larger.

The CDR3 covers 13 residues, taking in both the cysteine and the phenylalanine. Kept here is only the CDR3 DNA, which spans 39 bases and is read in frame from base 1. Ends trimmed: V by 2 bases, J by 4 bases; bases unmatched to a gene: 3. From the germline V gene, CDR1 is SGHRS and CDR2 is YFSETQ. In the ViraFEST assay, PBMC were stimulated with viral peptide pools, and TCR sequencing was then used to find antigen-specific CD4+ T cell clonotypes based on their expansion. After approximately eleven days of culture, CD4+ T cells were isolated with the EasySep CD4+ T cell isolation kit. PCR-confirmed SARS-CoV-2 infection had occurred in convalescent patients between March and December 2020, before the Alpha, Beta and Delta variants emerged in the United States. Each well held 1.5 million to 2 million PBMC cultured in IMDM containing roughly 5.1% human AB serum, roughly 9.6 IU/ml IL-2 and gentamicin, along with around 11 ug/ml peptides. On days 3 and 7, half of the culture medium was replaced with fresh IL-2-containing medium. Unless otherwise noted, each peptide stimulation condition was cultured in triplicate wells. PBMC were separated from whole blood using Ficoll-Paque Plus gradient centrifugation and were then either cryopreserved at -140C or used fresh. The QIAamp micro DNA kit was used to extract genomic DNA from the cultured CD4+ T cells.

General findings and caveats noted by the study authors: Marked clonal contraction was observed in both infection-induced and vaccine-induced clones at late post-vaccination timepoints, consistent with waning T cell responses. Among convalescent patients, the spike-reactive repertoire after vaccination was made up mainly of new vaccine-induced clones that were largely distinct from the clones induced by infection. Only a small number of convalescent patients were included, and no early post-infection timepoints were available, which limited the study.

The library was obtained by the immunoSEQ multiplex PCR assay. TCR beta CDR3 sequencing was performed on DNA from the cultured, isolated CD4+ T cells. The original methods were these. Non-productive TCR sequences were removed, reads were trimmed to the CDR3 region, and CDR3s of at least 7 amino acids were retained. The MANAFEST web app was used to identify antigen-specific clonotypes by comparing expansion in peptide wells with expansion in reference cultures. To count as positive, a clone had to show expansion at FDR<0.05 compared with the reference and with all other wells, an odds ratio above 5, and a frequency above 0.1% in two replicate wells. A clonotype was defined as cross-reactive if the clonotype was significantly expanded both in SARS-CoV-2 spike wells and in at least one common cold coronavirus spike condition. Using the stringdist R package, CDR3 similarity was measured by Levenshtein distance, and unrooted trees were constructed with ape in R 3.6.1. TCRdb limited this immuneACCESS table to in-frame rearrangements with V and J called. A share of clones is missing; checked studies link under half to unresolved V genes, and the rest is unexplained. The DNA gave D and trimming, while V, J and clone size come from that table. This sample is represented by about 45,000 clones; approximately 70% of them were singletons. Over 25% of the sample belongs to the ten largest clones.

This TCR came from a human donor who had a prior SARS-CoV-2 infection. The sample here was CD4+ T cells from PBMCs cultured with a peptide pool, taken before COVID-19 vaccination. The sequence is built from TRBV5-1 and TRBJ2-7, and TRBD1 matches 7 of the central bases. The DNA sequence follows: TGCGCCAGCAGCTTTCTCAGGGGGTACGAGCAGTACTTC. This codes for CASSFLRGYEQYF.